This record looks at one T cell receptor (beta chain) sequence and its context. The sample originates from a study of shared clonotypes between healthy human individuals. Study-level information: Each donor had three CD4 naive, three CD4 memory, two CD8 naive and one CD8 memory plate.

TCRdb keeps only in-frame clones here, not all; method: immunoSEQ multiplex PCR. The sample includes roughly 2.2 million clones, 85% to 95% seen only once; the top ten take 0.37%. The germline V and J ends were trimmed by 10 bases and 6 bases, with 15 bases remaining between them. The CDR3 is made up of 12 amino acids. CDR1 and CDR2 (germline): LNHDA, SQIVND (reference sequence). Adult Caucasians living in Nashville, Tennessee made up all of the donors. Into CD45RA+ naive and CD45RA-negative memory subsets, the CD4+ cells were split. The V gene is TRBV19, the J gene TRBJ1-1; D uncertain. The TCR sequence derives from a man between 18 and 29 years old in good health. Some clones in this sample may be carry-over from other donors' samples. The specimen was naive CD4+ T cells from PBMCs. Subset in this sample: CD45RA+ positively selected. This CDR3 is CATPVASSEAFF. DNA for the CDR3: TGTGCCACCCCAGTTGCTTCCTCTGAAGCTTTCTTT.